These 17 T cell receptor beta chains came from one sample sequenced in a study of CD8+CD57+ T cells in acquired aplastic anemia. Patients picked for sequencing had shown CD8+CD57+ cell expansion detected by flow cytometry. Investigators profiled TCR beta VDJ and CDR3 from genomic DNA template. TCRdb fed the reads into MiXCR, producing one record per CDR3 protein. This sample has under 200,000 distinct CDR3 sequences, with around 48% found just once. The source material was sorted CD4+, CD8+, or CD8+CD57+ T cells (not recorded which) from PBMCs. Every receptor here comes from a human donor with aplastic anemia.

The sample holds one count of this clonotype. This chain connects TRBV20-1 to TRBJ2-3, with 7 bases lining up with TRBD2. The CDR3 length is 15 residues. With V trimmed by 1 base and J by 4 bases, 8 bases remained unmatched. Germline V lookup: CDR1 DFQATT, CDR2 SNEGSKA (reference sequence). The CDR3 here is CSARGDRDYADTQYF. The CDR3 nucleotides are TGCAGTGCTAGAGGCGACCGGGACTACGCAGATACGCAGTATTTT.

This clonotype has ten or more counts. V usage is TRBV20-1 and J usage is TRBJ2-1; 7 bases agree with TRBD2. Trimming took 0 bases from V and 6 from J; bases not matched to a gene: 8. CDR3 length equals 15 residues. Germline V gene lookup returns CDR1 DFQATT and CDR2 SNEGSKA (reference sequence). The CDR3 protein is CSARDARELRNEQFF. CDR3 coding DNA: TGCAGTGCTAGAGATGCGCGGGAGCTCCGCAATGAGCAGTTCTTC.

There are a few counts of this clonotype. The rearrangement uses TRBV15 and TRBJ1-3; D gene ambiguous. Germline CDR1 reads LNHNV; CDR2 reads YYDKDF (reference sequence). V was cut by 1 base and J by 8 bases, with 15 bases left in between. The CDR3 is 15 amino acids. Here the CDR3 reads CATSRVRGLLDTIYF. The CDR3 bases are TGTGCCACCAGCAGAGTGAGAGGGTTGCTTGACACCATATATTTT.

This clonotype showed up many times. The V gene is TRBV6-1, the J gene TRBJ1-6; 10 bases are shared with TRBD1. The V segment lost 5 bases and the J segment 6 bases; nucleotides outside the gene matches: 4. The germline V gene encodes CDR1 MNHNS and CDR2 SASEGT. The CDR3 spans 15 residues. The CDR3 spells CASSPDRGSNSPLHF. The DNA for the CDR3 is TGTGCCAGCAGTCCGGACAGGGGGAGTAATTCACCCCTCCACTTT.

This chain joins TRBV7-2 and TRBJ2-2, with D possibly TRBD2 on 5 matching bases. Germline CDR1 and CDR2: SGHTA and FQGNSA. The CDR3 contains 13 residues. Trimming left V 3 bases short and J 7 bases short, with 9 bases between. DNA of the CDR3: TGTGCCAGCAGCTTCTTACGGGGCGGGGAGCTGTTTTTT. It translates to CASSFLRGGELFF.

This clonotype was seen repeatedly, ten times or more. The J gene is TRBJ2-1, the V gene TRBV6-1, with 7 bases lining up with TRBD2. With V trimmed by 1 base and J by 5 bases, 11 bases remained unmatched. The V gene's germline CDR1 is MNHNS and CDR2 SASEGT. The CDR3 covers 17 residues. The CDR3 protein is CASSEGIGRGYNNEQFF. The DNA of the CDR3 is TGTGCCAGCAGTGAAGGGATTGGGCGGGGGTACAACAATGAGCAGTTCTTC.

This chain connects TRBV29-1 to TRBJ1-1; D is unclear. Looked up from germline, CDR1 is SQVTM and CDR2 is ANQGSEA. This CDR3 region has 15 residues. The V end lost 0 bases, the J end lost 5 bases, and 16 bases lay between the germline ends. DNA of the CDR3: TGCAGCGTTGAAGATAGGGCGGGAGGCGGAACTGAAGCTTTCTTT. Protein sequence: CSVEDRAGGGTEAFF.

This clonotype appeared many times. CDR3 sequence: CASRTDPATEAFF. The CDR3 DNA reads TGTGCCAGCAGAACGGACCCCGCCACTGAAGCTTTCTTT. The V and J genes are TRBV2 and TRBJ1-1; D gene uncertain. The CDR3 covers 13 residues. The germline V gene encodes CDR1 SNHLY and CDR2 FYNNEI. Trimming removed 6 bases at V and 4 bases at J, with 12 bases between.

There are a few counts of this clonotype. The chain is built from TRBV24-1 and TRBJ2-5; D is possibly TRBD1 or TRBD2 (5 bases each). The V end lost 9 bases, the J end lost 4 bases, and 17 bases lay between the germline ends. The CDR3 runs 14 residues. Germline assignment: CDR1 KGHDR and CDR2 SFDVKD. CDR3 amino acids: CATLRDGELETQYF. DNA of the CDR3: TGTGCCACCCTGAGGGACGGCGAATTAGAGACCCAGTACTTC.

This clonotype was seen many times. The gene calls are TRBV5-1 and TRBJ2-1; 8 nucleotides agree with TRBD1. Trimming removed 4 bases from V and 1 base from J; junction bases left unmatched: 4. Germline V gene lookup returns CDR1 SGHRS and CDR2 YFSETQ. The CDR3 sequence is 15 residues long. DNA of the CDR3: TGCGCCAGCAGCCCCGGGACAGGTTCCTACAATGAGCAGTTCTTC. Amino acids: CASSPGTGSYNEQFF. Complete variable domain (other parts from reference TRBV5-1 and TRBJ2-1): KAGVTQTPRYLIKTRGQQVTLSCSPISGHRSVSWYQQTPGQGLQFLFEYFSETQRNKGNFPGRFSGRQFSNSRSEMNVSTLELGDSALYLCASSPGTGSYNEQFFGPGTRLTVL.

This clonotype was detected many times. V usage is TRBV29-1 and J usage is TRBJ1-2; D is possibly TRBD1 (5 bases). This CDR3 region has 16 residues. In germline, CDR1 is SQVTM, CDR2 ANQGSEA. The V and J ends lost 3 bases and 3 bases respectively, with 20 bases between them. DNA of the CDR3: TGCAGCGTTGATCCTCCTATTGGGGCTTCCCACTATGGCTACACCTTC. Amino acids: CSVDPPIGASHYGYTF.

This clonotype turned up a few times. V and J are TRBV7-9 and TRBJ2-3; D gene ambiguous. The V end was cut by 8 bases, the J end by 2 bases, with 8 bases between. CDR3 size: 12 residues. The V gene's germline CDR1 is SEHNR and CDR2 FQNEAQ (reference sequence). Written as DNA, the CDR3 is TGTGCCAGCCGGAGCTTCACAGATACGCAGTATTTT. It specifies CASRSFTDTQYF.

The chain is built from TRBV2 and TRBJ1-4; TRBD1 is a possible D gene (5 bases). The CDR3 spans 15 residues. V lost 6 bases and J 3 bases, leaving 14 bases between the germline ends. The germline CDR1 and CDR2 sequences are SNHLY and FYNNEI. The CDR3 nucleotides read TGTGCCAGCAGCTTTATGGGGGAGCCTAATGAAAAACTGTTTTTT. Protein product: CASSFMGEPNEKLFF.

This clonotype was picked up many times. The chain has TRBV7-3 and TRBJ2-5, with D perhaps TRBD1 or TRBD2 (6 bases each). V was pared by 7 bases and J by 6 bases, with 12 bases between. The CDR3 has 12 residues. Germline V gene data show CDR1 as SGHTA and CDR2 as FQGTGA. The CDR3 DNA follows: TGTGCCAGCAACAATGGGGGGCAGACCCAGTACTTC. This encodes CASNNGGQTQYF.

The chain has TRBV29-1 and TRBJ1-2; tentative D call: TRBD1 (5 bases). V was shortened by 6 bases and J by 6 bases, with 8 bases between the two germline ends. Germline lookup yields CDR1 SQVTM and CDR2 ANQGSEA. CDR3 length: 10 residues. CDR3: CSVGTDGYTF. Written as DNA, the CDR3 is TGCAGCGTAGGGACTGATGGCTACACCTTC.

This chain joins TRBV11-2 and TRBJ1-2, with TRBD1 matching 7 bases. The CDR3 spans 13 residues. The J segment lost 12 bases and the V segment lost 3 bases, leaving 10 bases of the junction unmatched. Germline CDR1 SGHAT, CDR2 FQNNGV. This CDR3 reads CASSLRGLDGNTF. DNA for the CDR3: TGTGCCAGCAGCTTGAGGGGGCTCGATGGAAACACCTTC.

The rearrangement joins TRBV24-1 to TRBJ2-5, with 9 bases identical to TRBD2. The CDR3 has 15 residues. CDR1 KGHDR and CDR2 SFDVKD come from the germline V gene. J gave up 2 bases and V 4 bases, and 4 bases lay outside the gene matches. Here the CDR3 DNA reads TGTGCCACCAGTGACGGGACTAGCCCACAAGAGACCCAGTACTTC. Protein product: CATSDGTSPQETQYF.